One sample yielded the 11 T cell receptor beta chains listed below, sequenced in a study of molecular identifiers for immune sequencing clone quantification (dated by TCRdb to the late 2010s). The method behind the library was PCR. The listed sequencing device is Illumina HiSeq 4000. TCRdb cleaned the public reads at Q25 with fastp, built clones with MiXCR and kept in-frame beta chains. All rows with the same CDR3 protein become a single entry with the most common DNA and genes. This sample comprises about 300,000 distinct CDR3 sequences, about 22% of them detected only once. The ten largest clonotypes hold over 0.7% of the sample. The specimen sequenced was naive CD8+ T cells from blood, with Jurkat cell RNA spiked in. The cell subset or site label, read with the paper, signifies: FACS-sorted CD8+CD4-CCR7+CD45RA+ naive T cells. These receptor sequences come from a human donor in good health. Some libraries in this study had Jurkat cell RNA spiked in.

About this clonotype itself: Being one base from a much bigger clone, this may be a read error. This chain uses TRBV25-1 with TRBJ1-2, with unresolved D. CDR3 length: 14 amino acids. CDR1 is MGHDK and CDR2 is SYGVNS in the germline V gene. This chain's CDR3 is CASSGTVANHGYTF. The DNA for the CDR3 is TGTGCCAGCAGTGGAACCGTAGCTAACCATGGCTACACCTTC.

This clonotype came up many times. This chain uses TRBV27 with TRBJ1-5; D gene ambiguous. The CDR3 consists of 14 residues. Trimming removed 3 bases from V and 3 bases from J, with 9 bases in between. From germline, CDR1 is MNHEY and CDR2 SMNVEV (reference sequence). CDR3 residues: CASSLGHLNQPQHF. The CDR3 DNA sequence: TGTGCCAGCAGTTTGGGTCACCTCAATCAGCCCCAGCATTTT.

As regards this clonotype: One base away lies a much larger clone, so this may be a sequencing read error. The CDR3 DNA reads TGTGCCAACAGCGTAGACGGGTCCAGCACAGATACGCAGTATTTT. This sequence encodes CANSVDGSSTDTQYF. The chain employs TRBV9 and TRBJ2-3; D unresolved. This CDR3 region has 15 residues. The germline CDR1 and CDR2 sequences are SGDLS and YYNGEE.

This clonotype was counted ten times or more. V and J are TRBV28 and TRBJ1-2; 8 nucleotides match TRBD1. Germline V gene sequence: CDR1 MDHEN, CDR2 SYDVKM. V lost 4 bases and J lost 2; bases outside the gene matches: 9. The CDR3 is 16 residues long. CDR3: CASSSLPRTGNYGYTF. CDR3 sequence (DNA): TGTGCCAGCAGTTCCCTTCCCAGGACAGGGAACTATGGCTACACCTTC.

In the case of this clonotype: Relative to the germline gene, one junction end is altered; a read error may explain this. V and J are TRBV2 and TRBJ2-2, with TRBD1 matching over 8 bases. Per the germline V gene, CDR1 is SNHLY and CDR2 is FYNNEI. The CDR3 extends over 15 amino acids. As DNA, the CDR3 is TGTGCCAACAGTACGGACAGGGCAAACACCGGGGAACTGTTTTTT. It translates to CANSTDRANTGELFF.

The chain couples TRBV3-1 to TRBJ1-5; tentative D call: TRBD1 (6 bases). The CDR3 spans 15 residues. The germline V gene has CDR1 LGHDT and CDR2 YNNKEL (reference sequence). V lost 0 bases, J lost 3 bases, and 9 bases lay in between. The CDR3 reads CASSQDYRANQPQHF. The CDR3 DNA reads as TGTGCCAGCAGCCAAGATTACAGGGCCAATCAGCCCCAGCATTTT.

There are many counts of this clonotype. CDR3 sequence: CASSLAAGSGNTIYF. CDR3 DNA sequence: TGTGCCAGCAGCTTAGCCGCAGGCTCTGGAAACACCATATATTTT. The rearrangement links TRBV7-2 to TRBJ1-3; D is uncertain. The V and J ends lost 0 bases and 0 bases respectively, with 6 bases between them. The CDR3 has 15 amino acids. Germline CDR1 reads SGHTA; CDR2 reads FQGNSA.

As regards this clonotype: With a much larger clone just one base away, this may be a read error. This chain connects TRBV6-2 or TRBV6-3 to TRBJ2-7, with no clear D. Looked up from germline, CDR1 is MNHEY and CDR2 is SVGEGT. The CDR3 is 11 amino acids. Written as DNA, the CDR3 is TGTGCCAGCAGTTACTCGATTGAGCAGTGCTTC. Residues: CASSYSIEQCF.

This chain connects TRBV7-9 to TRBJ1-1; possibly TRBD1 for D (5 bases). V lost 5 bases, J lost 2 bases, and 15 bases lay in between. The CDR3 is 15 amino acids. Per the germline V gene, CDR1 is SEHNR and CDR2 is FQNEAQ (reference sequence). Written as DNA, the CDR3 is TGTGCCAGCAGCGACCAGACAGCTGTTAACACTGAAGCTTTCTTT. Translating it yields CASSDQTAVNTEAFF.

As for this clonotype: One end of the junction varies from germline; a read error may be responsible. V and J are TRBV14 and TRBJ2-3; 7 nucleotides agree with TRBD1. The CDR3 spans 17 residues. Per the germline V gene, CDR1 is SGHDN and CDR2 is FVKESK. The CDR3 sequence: CACSPGDDRARTDTQYF. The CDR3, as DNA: TGTGCCTGCAGCCCCGGGGATGACAGGGCCCGCACAGATACGCAGTATTTT.

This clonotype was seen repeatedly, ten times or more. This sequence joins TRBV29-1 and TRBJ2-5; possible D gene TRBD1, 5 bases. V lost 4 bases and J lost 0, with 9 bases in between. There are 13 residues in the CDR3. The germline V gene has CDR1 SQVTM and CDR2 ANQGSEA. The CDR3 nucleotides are TGCAGCGTTGCCCAGGGCCACCAAGAGACCCAGTACTTC. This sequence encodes CSVAQGHQETQYF.